This TCR beta chain was recovered during a study of blood T cell repertoires in COVID-19. Study context: Samples of COVID-19 (acute and convalescent) were obtained from the United States, Italy and Spain. Sources were T cells, B-cell-depleted T cells, or PBMCs; the material itself was cDNA or gDNA.

Germline CDR1 reads SGDLS; CDR2 reads YYNGEE. Trimming shortened V by 0 bases and J by 5 bases, and 17 bases separated the two germline ends. The CDR3 is 16 amino acids. Per the original methods: Reference gene primer amplification gave nucleated cell count estimates. The method was immunoSEQ multiplex PCR; TCRdb's version includes in-frame clones alone and lacks a portion of them. D and trimming come from the DNA, and the V and J calls and clone size come from that table. The sample carries about 35,000 clones, 85% to 90% recorded once. The J gene is TRBJ1-1, the V gene TRBV9; D is unclear. The sequence was obtained from a man at least 80 years old with active COVID-19. Input material: peripheral blood. CDR3 nucleotide sequence: TGTGCCAGCAGCGTAGTCGGCCCTAACTCGGGGACTGAAGCTTTCTTT. It translates to CASSVVGPNSGTEAFF.